This T cell receptor beta chain is drawn from a study of blood T cell repertoires in COVID-19. Across the whole study: Samples taken during acute and convalescent COVID-19 were collected in the United States, Italy and Spain. In each case, the material was cDNA or gDNA derived from T cells, B-cell-depleted T cells, or PBMCs.

With V trimmed by 6 bases and J by 3 bases, 14 bases remained unmatched. This CDR3 region has 16 residues. Germline V CDR1 and CDR2: SGHNT, YYREEE (reference sequence). Sequenced by immunoSEQ multiplex PCR; TCRdb stores in-frame clones only, minus some. The repertoire holds some 290,000 clones, with around 89% as singletons. V and J are TRBV5-4 and TRBJ1-2, with 7 bases matching TRBD1. Sample: peripheral blood. The source of this sequence is a woman between 40 and 55 years old with COVID-19, enrolled during active disease. The CDR3 is CASTVGLTGKYYGYTF. The CDR3 DNA sequence: TGTGCCAGCACCGTCGGATTGACAGGGAAATACTATGGCTACACCTTC.